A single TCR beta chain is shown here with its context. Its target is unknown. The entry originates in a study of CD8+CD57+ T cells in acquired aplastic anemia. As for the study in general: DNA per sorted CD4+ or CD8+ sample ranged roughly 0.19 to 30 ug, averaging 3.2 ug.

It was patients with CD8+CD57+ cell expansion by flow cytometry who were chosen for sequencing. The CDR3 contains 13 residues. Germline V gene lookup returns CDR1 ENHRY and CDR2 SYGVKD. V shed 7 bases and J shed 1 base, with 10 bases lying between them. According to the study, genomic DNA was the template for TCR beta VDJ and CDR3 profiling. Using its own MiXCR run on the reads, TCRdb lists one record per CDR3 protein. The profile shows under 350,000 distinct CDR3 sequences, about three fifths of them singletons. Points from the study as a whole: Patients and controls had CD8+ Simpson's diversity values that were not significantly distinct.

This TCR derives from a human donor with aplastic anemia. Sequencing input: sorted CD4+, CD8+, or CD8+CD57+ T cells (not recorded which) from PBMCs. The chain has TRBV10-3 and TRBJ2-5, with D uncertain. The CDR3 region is CAIKGAVQETQYF. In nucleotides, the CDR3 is TGTGCCATCAAGGGTGCAGTCCAAGAGACCCAGTACTTC.